This entry features one T cell receptor (beta chain) sequence. Its antigen is undetermined. This sample was included in a study of T cell responses to AZD1222 COVID-19 vaccine. Study-wide background: The study pooled second doses at about 4 or about 12 weeks.

This CDR3 spans 15 amino acids. Losses at the gene ends were 1 base for V and 1 base for J; bases not matched to a gene: 3. Looked up from germline, CDR1 is LNHDA and CDR2 is SQIVND (reference sequence). Profiled with immunoSEQ multiplex PCR; TCRdb holds only in-frame clones, not every one. The repertoire holds under 150,000 clones, with roughly nine tenths as singletons. Findings of the study overall: Targets within unmutated variant regions were reportedly found for nearly half of spike-specific TCRs. Two AZD1222 doses significantly raised spike-specific TCR breadth and depth over controls.

This receptor was obtained from an adult in good health. Sequenced material: peripheral blood, taken on day 0 of AZD1222 vaccination. The chain has TRBV19 and TRBJ1-1; 7 positions match TRBD1. CDR3 protein: CASSIANRGNTEAFF. The CDR3 DNA follows: TGTGCCAGTAGTATAGCGAACAGGGGGAACACTGAAGCTTTCTTT.